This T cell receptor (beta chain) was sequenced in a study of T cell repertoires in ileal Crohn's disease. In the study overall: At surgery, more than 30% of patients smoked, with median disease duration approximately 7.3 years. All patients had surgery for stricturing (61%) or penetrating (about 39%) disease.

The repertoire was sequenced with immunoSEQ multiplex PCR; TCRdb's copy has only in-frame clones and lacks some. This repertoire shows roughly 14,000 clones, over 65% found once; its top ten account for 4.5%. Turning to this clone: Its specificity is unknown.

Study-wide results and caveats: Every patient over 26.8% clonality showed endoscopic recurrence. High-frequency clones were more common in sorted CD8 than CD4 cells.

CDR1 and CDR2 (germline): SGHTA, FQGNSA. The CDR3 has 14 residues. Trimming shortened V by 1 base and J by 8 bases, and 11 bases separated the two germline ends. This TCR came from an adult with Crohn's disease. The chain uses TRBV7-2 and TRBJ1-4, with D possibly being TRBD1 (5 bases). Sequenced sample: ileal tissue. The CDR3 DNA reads TGTGCCAGCAGCTTAGGGGGCGGGATAGAAAAACTGTTTTTT. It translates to CASSLGGGIEKLFF.